This T cell receptor beta chain stems from a study of lymphopenia after photon versus proton radiotherapy. Assay used: immunoSEQ multiplex PCR; TCRdb lists only in-frame clones, some missing. The sample has approximately 91,000 clones; approximately 82% are singletons. Germline V CDR1 and CDR2: SEHNR, FQNEAQ (reference sequence). The CDR3 loop spans 15 amino acids. Trimming at V came to 1 base and at J to 4 bases, leaving 4 bases not matched to a gene. Whole-study findings and limits: Post-nadir diversity loss with photons came from oligoclonal expansion, particularly CD8+ Temra cells. Better survival with proton therapy was suggested as possible, not demonstrated. Proton therapy kept repertoires fairly stable, unlike photons, which gained effector/memory cells. Post-nadir TCR diversity decline inversely tracked overall survival among those who died.

A remark on this clone: Its antigen is not known.

The receptor was derived from a man in his sixties with pancreatic cancer. V and J are TRBV7-9 and TRBJ1-1, with 9 bases lining up with TRBD1. Here the sequenced sample was peripheral blood, taken from a patient treated with proton-based radiotherapy. The CDR3 loop is CASSLETGGGTEAFF. CDR3 sequence (DNA): TGTGCCAGCAGCTTAGAGACAGGGGGAGGCACTGAAGCTTTCTTT.